The 20 T cell receptor beta chains below come from one sample, sequenced in a study of neurological immune-mediated disorders. Described time point: technical triplicate 2. TCRdb reprocessed the 5' RACE reads with MiXCR, giving one entry per CDR3 protein. The sample yields 25,000 to 35,000 distinct CDR3 sequences, more than 10% seen once. Sample: CD4+ T cells from blood. Source of these receptors: a female donor with HTLV-1-associated myelopathy (HAM/TSP).

This clonotype was observed many times. V is TRBV5-8 and J is TRBJ1-5; D is unclear. The CDR3 sequence is 14 residues long. V was shortened by 7 bases and J by 5 bases, with 16 bases between the two germline ends. The germline gives CDR1 SGHTS, CDR2 YDEGEE. CDR3 residues: CASQQKTDHQPQHF. DNA of the CDR3: TGTGCCAGCCAACAGAAGACTGACCATCAGCCCCAGCATTTT.

In its sample, this clonotype was seen many times. V and J are TRBV24-1 and TRBJ2-7; D might be TRBD1 or TRBD2, each matching 5 bases. CDR3 length: 14 amino acids. Germline V gives CDR1 KGHDR, CDR2 SFDVKD. V lost 3 bases to trimming and J lost 2 bases, with 10 bases between them. The CDR3 DNA reads TGTGCCACCAGTGATCCAGGGACGCCCTACGAGCAGTACTTC. Protein sequence: CATSDPGTPYEQYF.

Note on this clonotype: Because the CDR3's place on the DNA is in doubt, the DNA is left out and the CDR3 is given as listed by TCRdb. This chain joins TRBV5-1 and TRBJ2-2; TRBD2 is the table's D call, not checked against the DNA. Termini included, the CDR3 measures 22 amino acids. Germline assignment: CDR1 SGHRS and CDR2 YFSETQ. The CDR3 region is CASSFYICSARELAGNTGELFF.

This clonotype was counted ten times or more. This chain connects TRBV5-1 to TRBJ2-2, with 7 bases matching TRBD1. This CDR3 contains 19 residues. From germline, CDR1 is SGHRS and CDR2 YFSETQ. Unmatched junction bases numbered 18, after V lost 4 bases and J lost 3 bases. The CDR3 DNA reads as TGCGCCAGCAGCCCACAGGGACAGCTAAGACCGATAGACACCGGGGAGCTGTTTTTT. Protein product: CASSPQGQLRPIDTGELFF.

This clonotype showed up many times. This sequence joins TRBV20-1 and TRBJ2-1; TRBD2 agrees at 10 bases. Germline loops: CDR1 DFQATT, CDR2 SNEGSKA (reference sequence). This CDR3 region has 14 residues. Trimming at V came to 2 bases and at J to 9 bases, leaving 7 bases not matched to a gene. CDR3 nucleotides: TGCAGTGCTAGAAAAGCGGGGGGGCCGGGTGAGCAGTTCTTC. Translated, it gives CSARKAGGPGEQFF.

This clonotype was counted many times. The rearrangement joins TRBV7-3 to TRBJ2-5; D possibly corresponds to TRBD1 (7 bases). Germline lookup yields CDR1 SGHTA and CDR2 FQGTGA. The V end lost 5 bases, the J end lost 2 bases, and 9 bases lay between the germline ends. The CDR3 is 13 amino acids. The CDR3: CASSAGQQETQYF. CDR3 nucleotides: TGTGCCAGCAGCGCGGGACAGCAAGAGACCCAGTACTTC.

This clonotype was recorded a few times. The chain joins TRBV6-5 to TRBJ1-2, with 8 bases matching TRBD1. In germline, CDR1 is MNHEY, CDR2 SVGAGI. The CDR3 has 12 amino acids. J gave up 6 bases and V 5 bases, and 2 bases lay outside the gene matches. CDR3 residues: CASSVQGDGYTF. CDR3 DNA sequence: TGTGCCAGCAGTGTACAGGGGGATGGCTACACCTTC.

This clonotype appeared many times. The junction differs from germline at one of its ends, possibly a read error. The chain recombines TRBV7-7 with TRBJ2-1, with 13 bases matching TRBD2. The CDR3 totals 15 residues. The germline V gene has CDR1 SSHAT and CDR2 FNYEAQ (reference sequence). CDR3 DNA: TGTGCTAGCAGCATCGGACTAGCGGGAGTCCATGAGCAGTTCTTC. This encodes CASSIGLAGVHEQFF.

The chain's CDR3 is CASSLAYGADTQYF. The CDR3 bases are TGCGCCAGCAGCTTGGCCTATGGGGCAGATACGCAGTATTTT. V and J are TRBV5-1 and TRBJ2-3; D not resolved. Germline V gene lookup returns CDR1 SGHRS and CDR2 YFSETQ. V dropped 0 bases and J dropped 4 bases, with 9 bases sitting between them. The CDR3 runs to 14 residues.

This clonotype was observed at least ten times. The chain combines TRBV20-1 with TRBJ2-1, with 16 bases fitting TRBD2. V shed 3 bases and J 0 bases; nucleotides not matched to a gene: 5. CDR1 and CDR2 (germline): DFQATT, SNEGSKA (reference sequence). This CDR3 contains 18 residues. The CDR3 is CSASSGLAGGGSYNEQFF. CDR3 nucleotides: TGCAGTGCTAGCTCGGGACTAGCGGGAGGGGGCTCCTACAATGAGCAGTTCTTC.

This clonotype was detected ten times or more. V gene TRBV2 combines with J gene TRBJ1-1; TRBD1 matches at 7 bases. The CDR3 is 15 residues long. Germline trimming cut 5 bases from V and 2 bases from J; bases unmatched to any gene: 8. Germline lookup yields CDR1 SNHLY and CDR2 FYNNEI. Here the CDR3 reads CASSPTGNINTEAFF. The CDR3 DNA follows: TGTGCCAGCAGTCCGACAGGGAATATCAACACTGAAGCTTTCTTT.

This clonotype came up many times. This chain connects TRBV20-1 to TRBJ2-1; the D gene is possibly TRBD1 (6 bases). V lost 7 bases to trimming and J lost 4 bases, with 8 bases between them. The CDR3 runs 11 residues. Germline CDR1 DFQATT, CDR2 SNEGSKA (reference sequence). CDR3 region: CSGQEYNEQFF. As DNA, the CDR3 is TGCAGTGGACAGGAATACAATGAGCAGTTCTTC.

The table lists this clonotype with many counts. This chain links TRBV20-1 with TRBJ2-1; 10 bases fit TRBD2. V lost 5 bases, J lost 8 bases, and 6 bases stayed unmatched. Germline V gene lookup returns CDR1 DFQATT and CDR2 SNEGSKA (reference sequence). This CDR3 comprises 13 residues. The CDR3 here is CSAETSGLYEQFF. In DNA form, the CDR3 reads TGCAGTGCTGAGACTAGCGGGTTGTATGAGCAGTTCTTC.

This clonotype was recorded many times. The V and J genes are TRBV7-2 and TRBJ2-2; no firm D call. The V gene lost 2 bases and the J gene lost 4 bases, with 8 bases spanning the gap. Germline V gene data show CDR1 as SGHTA and CDR2 as FQGNSA. The CDR3 has 14 amino acids. CDR3 in amino acids: CASSLRASTGELFF. Written as DNA, the CDR3 is TGTGCCAGCAGCTTAAGGGCTTCCACCGGGGAGCTGTTTTTT. Looking up the rest from reference TRBV7-2 and TRBJ2-2 gives the full variable domain: GAGVSQSPSNKVTEKGKDVELRCDPISGHTALYWYRQSLGQGLEFLIYFQGNSAPDKSGLPSDRFSAERTGGSVSTLTIQRTQQEDSAVYLCASSLRASTGELFFGEGSRLTVL.

This chain connects TRBV7-2 to TRBJ2-7, with D possibly matching TRBD1 (6 bases). V lost 1 base to trimming and J lost 6 bases, with 10 bases between them. Germline CDR1 reads SGHTA; CDR2 reads FQGNSA. This CDR3 has 13 amino acids. The CDR3 DNA reads TGTGCCAGCAGCTTAGTTTCAGGGGCCGAGCAGTACTTC. Translation: CASSLVSGAEQYF.

This clonotype was detected ten times or more. The chain is built from TRBV6-5 and TRBJ2-7, with a possible D match to TRBD1 (6 bases). This CDR3 has 13 residues. The V gene's germline CDR1 is MNHEY and CDR2 SVGAGI. V was trimmed by 6 bases and J by 4 bases, leaving 13 bases between them. CDR3 loop: CASRYRVEYEQYF. CDR3 nucleotides: TGTGCCAGCAGGTACAGGGTCGAATACGAGCAGTACTTC.

This clonotype was observed many times. The rearrangement uses TRBV6-4 and TRBJ2-3; perhaps D is TRBD1 or TRBD2 (5 bases each). Trimming removed 3 bases at V and 2 bases at J, with 12 bases between. Germline V gene lookup returns CDR1 MRHNA and CDR2 SNTAGT. CDR3 length equals 15 residues. In nucleotides, the CDR3 is TGTGCCAGCAGTGAAGAACCGGGACCCACAGATACGCAGTATTTT. Residues: CASSEEPGPTDTQYF.

This clonotype was recorded many times. CDR3 sequence: CASTWGQGAGDGYTF. In DNA form, the CDR3 reads TGTGCCAGCACCTGGGGACAGGGGGCTGGGGATGGCTACACCTTC. The V call is TRBV7-2, the J call TRBJ1-2, with TRBD1 matching over 12 bases. The germline V gene has CDR1 SGHTA and CDR2 FQGNSA. V lost 7 bases to trimming and J lost 6 bases; unmatched junction nucleotides: 9. The CDR3 has 15 residues.

This clonotype appeared many times. This sequence joins TRBV27 and TRBJ1-3; no clear D. CDR3 length equals 13 residues. Deletions cut 6 bases from V and 3 bases from J, with 9 bases between. CDR1 MNHEY and CDR2 SMNVEV come from the germline V gene (reference sequence). The CDR3 sequence: CASRKQRGNTIYF. The CDR3 region has the DNA TGTGCCAGCAGGAAGCAACGTGGAAACACCATATATTTT.

This clonotype was detected ten times or more. The rearrangement uses TRBV3-1 and TRBJ1-2, with 9 bases aligning to TRBD1. Germline assignment: CDR1 LGHDT and CDR2 YNNKEL (reference sequence). This CDR3 is built from 15 residues. The trim removed 2 bases at V and 8 bases at J, leaving 9 bases unmatched. The CDR3 region has the DNA TGTGCCAGCAGCCAATGGGACAGGGAGAAAAGCGGCTACACCTTC. Translation: CASSQWDREKSGYTF.